A single TCR beta chain is shown here with its context. Its matching antigen is unknown. The sequence runs out 3 residues before the end of the CDR3; the remainder is reconstructed from the germline J gene. TCRdb keeps only in-frame clones here, not all; method: immunoSEQ multiplex PCR. The table for this sample gives approximately 49,000 clones. This entry belongs to a study of T cells in women clearing cervical HPV infection. Whole-study context: HLA type could not be excluded as a confounder.

V was clipped by 5 bases and J by 6 bases; unmatched bases: 12. The CDR3 runs to 17 residues. Study conclusions and caveats: Cases carried less TRBV6-7 than controls: about 0.1% versus 0.15%.

Each participant carried one incident cervical HPV16 infection only. MY09/MY11 PCR detected cervical HPV DNA; dot-blot assigned genotypes. The clonotype was recovered from a woman between 18 and 75 years old with a cervical HPV16 infection that either progressed to CIN3+ or cleared (not recorded which). Material for sequencing was blood buffy coat. This sequence joins TRBV12-3 or TRBV12-4 and TRBJ1-6; 8 nucleotides agree with TRBD1. CDR3 sequence reads: CASSSRRTGTRNSPLHF. Partial CDR3 DNA: TGTGCCAGCAGTAGCCGTCGGACAGGGACACGTAATTCACCC.